The 15 T cell receptor beta chains listed next were all sequenced from one sample in a study of blood T cell repertoires in COVID-19. The data were produced by immunoSEQ multiplex PCR, yet TCRdb's version contains in-frame clones alone and is incomplete. The sample has approximately 400,000 clones; approximately 87% are singletons. The sample comprised PBMCs or T cells enriched from blood (not recorded which). The receptor source for this set is a man aged 30 to 45 who had recovered from COVID-19.

The chain employs TRBV7-2 and TRBJ2-7; D uncertain. This CDR3 has 12 residues. Germline loops: CDR1 SGHTA, CDR2 FQGNSA. V shed 1 base and J shed 4 bases, with 5 bases lying between them. The CDR3 DNA reads as TGTGCCAGCAGCTTAGTGTTATACGAGCAGTACTTC. It yields the protein CASSLVLYEQYF.

The rearrangement joins TRBV20-1 to TRBJ1-5; 7 bases are shared with TRBD1. Germline-derived CDR1 and CDR2 are DFQATT and SNEGSKA (reference sequence). CDR3 length equals 15 residues. The trim removed 3 bases at V and 7 bases at J, leaving 12 bases unmatched. CDR3 sequence: CSASLTGEGLQPQHF. The CDR3 DNA follows: TGCAGTGCTAGTTTAACAGGGGAAGGTTTACAGCCCCAGCATTTT.

The chain employs TRBV10-3 and TRBJ2-3; 8 bases match TRBD1. V lost 4 bases, J lost 0 bases, and 0 bases stayed unmatched. Germline V gives CDR1 ENHRY, CDR2 SYGVKD. CDR3 length equals 14 residues. The CDR3 DNA reads as TGTGCCATCAGTGGGACAGGGAGCACAGATACGCAGTATTTT. Translating gives CAISGTGSTDTQYF.

Concerning this clone itself: Within the sample, other DNA sequences also encode this same CDR3. The chain couples TRBV6-5 to TRBJ1-1; 8 nucleotides line up with TRBD1. V shed 6 bases, J shed 5 bases, and the junction held 8 bases outside the gene matches. Looked up from germline, CDR1 is MNHEY and CDR2 is SVGAGI. The CDR3 covers 14 residues. CDR3 nucleotide sequence: TGTGCCAGCAGCCAGAGGACAGGGAGAACTGAAGCTTTCTTT. It specifies CASSQRTGRTEAFF.

V is TRBV19 and J is TRBJ1-1, with D possibly being TRBD1 (5 bases). Per the germline V gene, CDR1 is LNHDA and CDR2 is SQIVND (reference sequence). The CDR3 loop spans 12 amino acids. V shed 10 bases and J shed 1 base, with 10 bases lying between them. The CDR3 nucleotides read TGTGCCACTAAGACAGCGAACACTGAAGCTTTCTTT. Residues: CATKTANTEAFF.

The CDR3 DNA is TGTGCCAGCAGTAACCCGGGTGGCTACACCTTC. It codes for CASSNPGGYTF. The chain employs TRBV2 and TRBJ1-2; no clear D gene. From germline, CDR1 is SNHLY and CDR2 FYNNEI. The length of the CDR3 is 11 residues. V lost 5 bases to trimming and J lost 7 bases, with 8 bases between them. The whole variable domain, remainder taken from reference TRBV2 and TRBJ1-2, is EPEVTQTPSHQVTQMGQEVILRCVPISNHLYFYWYRQILGQKVEFLVSFYNNEISEKSEIFDDQFSVERPDGSNFTLKIRSTKLEDSAMYFCASSNPGGYTFGSGTRLTVV.

The chain links TRBV1 to TRBJ1-1; no check of the table's D call, TRBD1, against the DNA was made. TRBV1 is an annotated pseudogene. The CDR3 has 14 residues. The CDR3 DNA reads TGCACCAGCAGCCGCATGGGGGCGAACACTGAAGCTTTCTTT. Translation: CTSSRMGANTEAFF.

V is TRBV7-2 and J is TRBJ1-3; perhaps TRBD1 as D (6 bases). The CDR3 is 15 residues long. CDR1 SGHTA and CDR2 FQGNSA come from the germline V gene. Trimming left V 2 bases short and J 3 bases short, with 11 bases between. CDR3 sequence reads: CASSLIGGHGNTIYF. DNA of the CDR3: TGTGCCAGCAGCTTAATCGGGGGGCATGGAAACACCATATATTTT.

This clone has ten or more counts. The chain couples TRBV9 to TRBJ1-6, with D hard to call. With 6 bases removed from V and 7 bases from J, the gap between germline ends came to 14 bases. The CDR3 consists of 14 residues. Germline loops: CDR1 SGDLS, CDR2 YYNGEE. The CDR3 is CASTRGYSNSPLHF. The CDR3 DNA is TGTGCCAGCACCCGGGGATACAGCAATTCACCCCTCCACTTT.

V and J are TRBV3-1 (or the pseudogene TRBV3-2) and TRBJ1-6, with 9 bases identical to TRBD1. There are 15 residues in the CDR3. Germline V lookup: CDR1 LGHDT, CDR2 YNNKEL (reference sequence). With 6 bases clipped from V and 9 bases from J, the junction kept 9 bases outside the gene matches. CDR3 in DNA: TGTGCCAGCAGTGGGGGACAGGGAGTTTTTTCACCCCTCCACTTT. This translates into CASSGGQGVFSPLHF.

This clone was recorded only once. V gene TRBV29-1 combines with J gene TRBJ1-1; 8 positions match TRBD1. The CDR3 covers 12 residues. Unmatched junction bases numbered 3, after V lost 6 bases and J lost 3 bases. Germline assignment: CDR1 SQVTM and CDR2 ANQGSEA. CDR3 residues: CSVATGDTEAFF. The CDR3 region has the DNA TGCAGCGTAGCGACAGGGGACACTGAAGCTTTCTTT.

The V gene is TRBV5-1, the J gene TRBJ2-7, with 9 bases that match TRBD1. V dropped 5 bases and J dropped 4; count of bases not matched to a gene: 7. Germline loops: CDR1 SGHRS, CDR2 YFSETQ. The CDR3 extends over 14 amino acids. The CDR3 nucleotides read TGCGCCAGCAGTACAGGGGGCGCTTCGTACGAGCAGTACTTC. Its protein product is CASSTGGASYEQYF.

The CDR3 protein is CASSLGQGTTDTQYF. CDR3 DNA: TGTGCCAGCAGCTTAGGGCAGGGAACCACAGATACGCAGTATTTT. This chain connects TRBV7-6 to TRBJ2-3; D might be TRBD1 (5 bases). The length of the CDR3 is 15 residues. The germline gives CDR1 SGHVS, CDR2 FNYEAQ. Trimming cost V 1 base and J 2 bases, with 10 bases left between them.

As concerns this clone: Different DNA sequences within this sample yield the same CDR3. The chain joins TRBV19 to TRBJ1-1, with D perhaps matching TRBD1 (5 bases). The CDR3 sequence is 14 residues long. Trimming cost V 3 bases and J 0 bases, with 8 bases left between them. Germline lookup yields CDR1 LNHDA and CDR2 SQIVND (reference sequence). The CDR3 coding sequence is TGTGCCAGTAGTATCCAGGGCCTGAACACTGAAGCTTTCTTT. Its translation: CASSIQGLNTEAFF.

About this clone itself: Mismatch with germline at one junction end may stem from a read error. V usage is TRBV7-7 and J usage is TRBJ2-2, with unresolved D. CDR1 is SSHAT and CDR2 is FNYEAQ in the germline V gene (reference sequence). The CDR3 sequence is 15 residues long. This chain's CDR3 is CASSLMQSNAGELFF. Here the CDR3 DNA reads TGTGCCAGCAGCTTGATGCAGTCGAACGCCGGGGAGCTGTTTTTT.